This T cell receptor (beta chain) was sequenced for a study of Graves' ophthalmopathy and Graves' hyperthyroidism. Study-wide results and limits: Also, most clonotypes expanded in the thyroid above 0.001 frequency appeared in blood.

The authors amplified TCR beta CDR3 regions, and they did so from RNA transcripts for repertoire sequencing. A first-round RT-PCR used HTBI primers, followed by a second-round multiplex PCR. TCRdb recomputed calls from the multiplex PCR reads with MiXCR, one row per CDR3 protein. The sample has hundreds of thousands of distinct CDR3 sequences; about a fifth are singletons. No ophthalmopathy within 18 months of follow-up signified stable hyperthyroidism. Recruitment covered hyperthyroidism patients aged 18 to 65 whose new diagnosis was of under 2 months' duration. Germline V gene data show CDR1 as MNHEY and CDR2 as SVGAGI. The CDR3 sequence is 17 residues long. J gave up 8 bases and V 0 bases, and 8 bases lay outside the gene matches. This clonotype was detected ten times or more. Its specificity is unknown.

The source of this sequence is a woman aged 18-29 years with stable Graves' hyperthyroidism. Some clones in this sample may be carry-over from other donors' samples. Source material: peripheral blood. The V and J genes are TRBV6-5 and TRBJ2-4; 12 bases match TRBD2. The CDR3 nucleotides read TGTGCCAGCAGTTACTCGGTTCTAGCGGGAGGGGTTGACATTCAGTACTTC. This sequence encodes CASSYSVLAGGVDIQYF.